A selection of T cell receptor beta chains follows, all from one sample in a study of cytomegalovirus exposure and HLA in healthy donors. Assay: immunoSEQ multiplex PCR; the TCRdb copy retains only in-frame clones and omits some. The repertoire holds fewer than 350,000 clones, with approximately 87% as singletons. Material for sequencing was PBMCs. The receptors were sampled from a woman aged 18-30 years in good health and CMV-seronegative. The CDR3 runs from the conserved cysteine through the conserved F or W. A D gene is named only where the DNA matches it firmly. Where a row states a size, it is once, few, many or the class of an expanded clone; other rows omit it.

j_call clone_size v_call d_call cdr3_aa cdr3_nt
TRBJ1-2 - TRBV5-4 - CASSLGGPGYGYTF TGTGCCAGCAGCTTGGGCGGGCCCGGCTATGGCTACACCTTC
TRBJ2-1 - TRBV9 TRBD2 CASSVSSGSRYNEQFF TGTGCCAGCAGCGTATCTAGCGGGAGTCGGTACAATGAGCAGTTCTTC
TRBJ2-1 - TRBV28 TRBD2 CASSLGASGGDEQFF TGTGCCAGCAGCTTAGGGGCTAGCGGGGGGGATGAGCAGTTCTTC
TRBJ1-1 few TRBV19 - CASSMVEGTEAFF TGTGCCAGTAGTATGGTGGAGGGCACTGAAGCTTTCTTT
TRBJ2-7 - TRBV7-3 TRBD1 CASSLTGAGGSEQYF TGTGCCAGCAGCTTAACCGGGGCAGGGGGCAGCGAGCAGTACTTC
TRBJ2-3 - TRBV28 - CASSRGWGTDTQYF TGTGCCAGCAGCCGAGGGTGGGGCACAGATACGCAGTATTTT
TRBJ2-7 - TRBV18 TRBD2 CASSRTSIHEQYF TGTGCCAGCTCACGGACTAGCATCCACGAGCAGTACTTC
TRBJ2-7 - TRBV2 TRBD1 CASSERTGGVSYEQYF TGTGCCAGCAGTGAAAGGACAGGGGGCGTATCCTACGAGCAGTACTTC
TRBJ2-2 - TRBV7-2 TRBD1 CASSLRGGKTGELFF TGTGCCAGCAGCTTACGAGGGGGCAAAACCGGGGAGCTGTTTTTT
TRBJ2-1 - TRBV19 TRBD1 CASSSGRTGWDNEQFF TGTGCCAGTAGTTCCGGTCGGACAGGATGGGACAATGAGCAGTTCTTC
TRBJ2-1 - TRBV10-2 TRBD1 CASTRDSIYNEQFF TGCGCCAGCACCCGGGACAGTATATACAATGAGCAGTTCTTC
TRBJ2-1 - TRBV9 TRBD2 CASSVVELADYNEQFF TGTGCCAGCAGCGTAGTGGAACTAGCGGACTACAATGAGCAGTTCTTC
TRBJ1-1 once TRBV5-1 - CASSIGQLTFLNTEAFF TGCGCCAGCAGCATAGGACAGCTGACGTTCTTGAACACTGAAGCTTTCTTT
TRBJ1-4 - TRBV2 - CASTRTGVLNEKLFF TGTGCCAGCACTAGAACGGGGGTTTTAAATGAAAAACTGTTTTTT
TRBJ2-3 - TRBV7-9 TRBD1 CASSPRTGHTQYF TGTGCCAGCAGCCCAAGGACAGGTCATACGCAGTATTTT
TRBJ2-1 - TRBV15 - CATSPGQGSYNEQFF TGTGCCACCAGCCCCGGACAAGGCTCCTACAATGAGCAGTTCTTC
TRBJ2-5 - TRBV28 TRBD2 CASTPQRGPGQETQYF TGTGCCAGCACCCCCCAGCGGGGGCCGGGGCAAGAGACCCAGTACTTC
TRBJ2-5 - TRBV6-5 TRBD2 CASSYSGTGGRETQYF TGTGCCAGCAGTTACTCCGGCACGGGAGGGCGGGAGACCCAGTACTTC
TRBJ2-2 - TRBV2 TRBD2 CASRTGGLNTGELFF TGTGCCAGCAGGACGGGGGGTCTTAACACCGGGGAGCTGTTTTTT
TRBJ1-1 - TRBV30 TRBD1 CAWSFRQGGTEAFF TGTGCCTGGAGTTTCCGACAGGGAGGCACTGAAGCTTTCTTT
TRBJ1-5 - TRBV5-1 - CASSYGGADQPQHF TGCGCCAGCAGTTACGGCGGCGCCGATCAGCCCCAGCATTTT
TRBJ1-2 - TRBV13 - CASSLEGTRQAPRPYGYTF TGTGCCAGCAGCTTAGAGGGAACTAGACAGGCGCCTCGCCCCTATGGCTACACCTTC
TRBJ2-1 many TRBV6-4 - CASSDSSAGSYNEQFF TGTGCCAGCAGTGACTCGTCCGCAGGCTCCTACAATGAGCAGTTCTTC
TRBJ1-6 few TRBV25-1 - CASREDSLHSPLHF TGTGCCAGCAGGGAAGACAGCCTACATTCACCCCTCCACTTT
TRBJ1-1 - TRBV10-2 TRBD1 CASRGQGTEAFF TGCGCCAGCAGGGGACAGGGAACTGAAGCTTTCTTT
TRBJ2-3 - TRBV18 - CASSPRRDPSGTQYF TGTGCCAGCTCACCAAGGCGGGACCCGTCGGGTACGCAGTATTTT
TRBJ2-5 - TRBV7-2 - CASSPWQQETQYF TGTGCCAGCAGCCCTTGGCAGCAAGAGACCCAGTACTTC
TRBJ1-5 - TRBV6-1 - CASSESGQNQPQHF TGTGCCAGCAGTGAATCGGGACAAAATCAGCCCCAGCATTTT
TRBJ2-1 - TRBV10-3 TRBD2 CAITNLLAGGGNEQFF TGTGCCATCACCAACTTACTAGCGGGAGGGGGTAATGAGCAGTTCTTC
TRBJ2-2 - TRBV5-1 TRBD1 CASSPGQGGTGELFF TGCGCCAGCAGCCCGGGACAGGGGGGCACCGGGGAGCTGTTTTTT
TRBJ1-1 - TRBV11-1 TRBD1 CASSLVRQGTEAFF TGTGCCAGCAGCTTAGTTCGACAGGGGACTGAAGCTTTCTTT
TRBJ1-1 - TRBV2 - CASSEARGSTEAFF TGTGCCAGCAGTGAAGCGAGGGGGAGCACTGAAGCTTTCTTT
TRBJ2-7 - TRBV6-4 - CASSDSPTENSYEQYF TGTGCCAGCAGTGACTCCCCGACAGAGAACTCCTACGAGCAGTACTTC
TRBJ2-1 - TRBV27 TRBD1 CASSYTGGGYNEQFF TGTGCCAGCAGCTATACAGGGGGCGGATACAATGAGCAGTTCTTC
TRBJ2-7 - TRBV5-8 - CASSRTRDIGTYEQYF TGTGCCAGCAGCCGAACCCGGGACATTGGAACCTACGAGCAGTACTTC
TRBJ2-7 - TRBV7-2 - CASTPGWGSYEQYF TGTGCCAGCACCCCGGGATGGGGTAGTTACGAGCAGTACTTC
TRBJ2-7 - TRBV5-1 - CASSPRAAYEQYF TGCGCCAGCAGCCCCAGGGCGGCGTACGAGCAGTACTTC